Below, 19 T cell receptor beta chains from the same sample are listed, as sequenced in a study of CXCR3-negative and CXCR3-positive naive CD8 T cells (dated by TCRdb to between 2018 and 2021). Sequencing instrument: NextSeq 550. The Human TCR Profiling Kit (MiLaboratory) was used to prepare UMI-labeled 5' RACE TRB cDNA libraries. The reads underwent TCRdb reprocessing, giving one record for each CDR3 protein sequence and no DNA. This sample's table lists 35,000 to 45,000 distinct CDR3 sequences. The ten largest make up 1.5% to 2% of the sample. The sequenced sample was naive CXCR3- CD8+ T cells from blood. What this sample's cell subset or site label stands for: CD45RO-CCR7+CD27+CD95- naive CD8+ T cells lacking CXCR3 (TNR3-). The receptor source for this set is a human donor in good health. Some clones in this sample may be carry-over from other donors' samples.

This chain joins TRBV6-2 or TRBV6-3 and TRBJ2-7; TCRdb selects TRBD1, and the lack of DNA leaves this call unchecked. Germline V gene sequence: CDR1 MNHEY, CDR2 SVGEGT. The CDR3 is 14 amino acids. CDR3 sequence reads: CASSYFGTGYEQYF.

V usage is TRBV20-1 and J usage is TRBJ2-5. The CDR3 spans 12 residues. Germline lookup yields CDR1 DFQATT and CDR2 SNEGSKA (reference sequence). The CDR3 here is CSASEVQETQYF.

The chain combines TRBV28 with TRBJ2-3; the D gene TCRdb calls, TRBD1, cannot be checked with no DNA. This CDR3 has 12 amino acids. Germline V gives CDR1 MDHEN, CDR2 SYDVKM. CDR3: CASSFPGDTQYF.

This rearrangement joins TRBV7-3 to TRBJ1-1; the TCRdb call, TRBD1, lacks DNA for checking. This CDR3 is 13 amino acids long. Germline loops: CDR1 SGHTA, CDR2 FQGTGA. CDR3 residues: CASSFQGATEAFF.

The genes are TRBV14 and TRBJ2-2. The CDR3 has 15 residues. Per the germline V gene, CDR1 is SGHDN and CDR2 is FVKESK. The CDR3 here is CASSQDLHGSGELFF.

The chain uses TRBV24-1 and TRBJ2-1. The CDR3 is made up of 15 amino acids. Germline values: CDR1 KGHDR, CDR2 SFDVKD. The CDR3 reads CATSDRNRVYNEQFF.

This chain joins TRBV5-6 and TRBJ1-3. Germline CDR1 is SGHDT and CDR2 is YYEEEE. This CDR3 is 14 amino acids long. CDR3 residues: CASSFSYSGNTIYF.

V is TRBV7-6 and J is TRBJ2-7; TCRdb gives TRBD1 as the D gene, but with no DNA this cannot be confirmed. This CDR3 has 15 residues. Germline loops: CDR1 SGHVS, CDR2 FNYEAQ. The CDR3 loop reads CASSSMGQGIHEQYF.

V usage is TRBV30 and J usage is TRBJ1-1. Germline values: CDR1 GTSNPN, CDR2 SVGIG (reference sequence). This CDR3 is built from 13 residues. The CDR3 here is CAWRWEVNTEAFF.

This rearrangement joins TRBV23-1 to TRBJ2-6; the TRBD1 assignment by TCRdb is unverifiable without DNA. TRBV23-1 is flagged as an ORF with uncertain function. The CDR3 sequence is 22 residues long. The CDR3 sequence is CAALSLLKRTGDTSSGANVLTF.

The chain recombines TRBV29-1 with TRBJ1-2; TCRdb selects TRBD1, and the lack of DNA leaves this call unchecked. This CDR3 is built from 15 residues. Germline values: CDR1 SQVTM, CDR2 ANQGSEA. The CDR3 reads CSVERPGQTNYGYAF.

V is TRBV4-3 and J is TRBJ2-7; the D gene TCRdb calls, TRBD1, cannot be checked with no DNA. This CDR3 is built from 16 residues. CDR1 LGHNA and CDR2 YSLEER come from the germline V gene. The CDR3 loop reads CASSQARDRATYEQYF.

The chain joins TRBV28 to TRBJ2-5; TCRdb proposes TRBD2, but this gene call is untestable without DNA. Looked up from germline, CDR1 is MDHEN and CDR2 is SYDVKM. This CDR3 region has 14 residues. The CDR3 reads CASSFRGRTETQYF. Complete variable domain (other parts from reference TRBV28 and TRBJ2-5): DVKVTQSSRYLVKRTGEKVFLECVQDMDHENMFWYRQDPGLGLRLIYFSYDVKMKEKGDIPEGYSVSREKKERFSLILESASTNQTSMYLCASSFRGRTETQYFGPGTRLLVL.

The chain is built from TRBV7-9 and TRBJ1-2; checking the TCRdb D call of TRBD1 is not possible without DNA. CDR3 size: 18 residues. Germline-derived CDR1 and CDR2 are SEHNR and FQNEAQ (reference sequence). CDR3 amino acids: CASSSTTIWDRMRYGYTF.

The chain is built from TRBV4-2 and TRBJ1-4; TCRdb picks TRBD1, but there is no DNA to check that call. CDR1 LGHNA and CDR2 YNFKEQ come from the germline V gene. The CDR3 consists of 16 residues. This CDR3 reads CASSQDPQGAGEKLFF.

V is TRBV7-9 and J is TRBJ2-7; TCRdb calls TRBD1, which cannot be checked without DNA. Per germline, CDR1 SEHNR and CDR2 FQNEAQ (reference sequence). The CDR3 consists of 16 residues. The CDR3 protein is CASSPRGQADSYEQYF.

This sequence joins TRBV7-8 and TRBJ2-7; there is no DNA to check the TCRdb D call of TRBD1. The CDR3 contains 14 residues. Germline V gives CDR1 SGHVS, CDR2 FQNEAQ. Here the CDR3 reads CASSLAEGVYEQYF. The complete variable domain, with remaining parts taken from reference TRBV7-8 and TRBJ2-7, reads GAGVSQSPRYKVAKRGQDVALRCDPISGHVSLFWYQQALGQGPEFLTYFQNEAQLDKSGLPSDRFFAERPEGSVSTLKIQRTQQEDSAVYLCASSLAEGVYEQYFGPGTRLTVT.

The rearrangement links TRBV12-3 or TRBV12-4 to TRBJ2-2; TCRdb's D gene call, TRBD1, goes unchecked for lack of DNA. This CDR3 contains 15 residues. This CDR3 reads CASSPLRGGTGELFF.

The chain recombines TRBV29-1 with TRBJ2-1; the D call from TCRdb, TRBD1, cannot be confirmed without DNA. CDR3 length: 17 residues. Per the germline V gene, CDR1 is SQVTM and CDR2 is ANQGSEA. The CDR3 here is CSVEAPSGQGNHNEQFF.